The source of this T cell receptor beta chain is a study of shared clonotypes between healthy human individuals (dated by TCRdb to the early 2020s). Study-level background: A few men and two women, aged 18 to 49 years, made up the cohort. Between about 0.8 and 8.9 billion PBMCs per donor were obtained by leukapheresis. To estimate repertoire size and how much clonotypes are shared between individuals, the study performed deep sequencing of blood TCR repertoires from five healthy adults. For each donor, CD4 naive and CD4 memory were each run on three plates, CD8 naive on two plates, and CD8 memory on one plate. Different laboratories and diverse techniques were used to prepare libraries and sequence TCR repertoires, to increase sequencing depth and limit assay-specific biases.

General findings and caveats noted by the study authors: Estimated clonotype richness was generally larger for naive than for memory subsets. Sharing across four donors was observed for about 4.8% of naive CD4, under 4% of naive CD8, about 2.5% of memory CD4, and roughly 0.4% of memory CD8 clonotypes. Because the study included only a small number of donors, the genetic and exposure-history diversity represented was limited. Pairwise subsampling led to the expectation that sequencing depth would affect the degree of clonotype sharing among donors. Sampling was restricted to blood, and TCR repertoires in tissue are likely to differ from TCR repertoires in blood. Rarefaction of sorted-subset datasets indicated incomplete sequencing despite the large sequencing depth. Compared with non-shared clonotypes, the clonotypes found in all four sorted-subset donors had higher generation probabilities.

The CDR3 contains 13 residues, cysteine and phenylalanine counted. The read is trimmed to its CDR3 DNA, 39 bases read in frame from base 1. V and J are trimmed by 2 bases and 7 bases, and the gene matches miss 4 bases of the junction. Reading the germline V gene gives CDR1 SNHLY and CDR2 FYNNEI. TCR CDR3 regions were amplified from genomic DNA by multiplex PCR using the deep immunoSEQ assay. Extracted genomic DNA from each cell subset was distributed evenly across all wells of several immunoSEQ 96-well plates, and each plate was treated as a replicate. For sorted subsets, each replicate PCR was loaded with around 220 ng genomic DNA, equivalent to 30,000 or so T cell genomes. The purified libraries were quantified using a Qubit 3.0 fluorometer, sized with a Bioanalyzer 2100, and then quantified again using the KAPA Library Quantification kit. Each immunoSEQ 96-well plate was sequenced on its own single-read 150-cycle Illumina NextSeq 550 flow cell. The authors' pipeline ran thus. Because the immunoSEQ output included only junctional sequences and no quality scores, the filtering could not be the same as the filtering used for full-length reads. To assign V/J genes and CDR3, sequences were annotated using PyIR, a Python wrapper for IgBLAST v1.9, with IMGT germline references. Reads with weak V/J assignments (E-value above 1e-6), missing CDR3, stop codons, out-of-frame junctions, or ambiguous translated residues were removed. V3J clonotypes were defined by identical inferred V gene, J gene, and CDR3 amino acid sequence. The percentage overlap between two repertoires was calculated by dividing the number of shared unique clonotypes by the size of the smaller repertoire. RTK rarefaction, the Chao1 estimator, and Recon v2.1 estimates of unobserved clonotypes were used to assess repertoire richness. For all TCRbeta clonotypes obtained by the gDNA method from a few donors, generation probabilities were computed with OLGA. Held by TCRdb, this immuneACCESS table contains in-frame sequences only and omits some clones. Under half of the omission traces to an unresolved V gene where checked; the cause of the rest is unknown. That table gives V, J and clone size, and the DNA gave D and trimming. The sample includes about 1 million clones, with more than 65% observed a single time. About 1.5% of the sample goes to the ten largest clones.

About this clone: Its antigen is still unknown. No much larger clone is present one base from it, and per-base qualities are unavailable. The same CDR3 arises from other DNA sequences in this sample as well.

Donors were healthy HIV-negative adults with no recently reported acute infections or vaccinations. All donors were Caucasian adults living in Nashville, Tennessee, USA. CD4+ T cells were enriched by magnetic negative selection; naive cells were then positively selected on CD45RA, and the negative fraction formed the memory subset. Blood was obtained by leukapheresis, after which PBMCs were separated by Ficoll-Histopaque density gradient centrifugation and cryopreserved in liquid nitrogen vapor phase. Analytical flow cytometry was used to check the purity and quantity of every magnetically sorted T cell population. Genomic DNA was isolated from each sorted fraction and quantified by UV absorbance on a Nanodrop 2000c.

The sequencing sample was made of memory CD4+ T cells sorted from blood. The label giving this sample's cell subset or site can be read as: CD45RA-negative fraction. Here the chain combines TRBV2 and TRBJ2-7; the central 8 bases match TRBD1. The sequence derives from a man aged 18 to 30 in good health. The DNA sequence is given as TGTGCCAGCAGTGAACAGGGGGCGGGAGAGCAGTACTTC. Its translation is CASSEQGAGEQYF. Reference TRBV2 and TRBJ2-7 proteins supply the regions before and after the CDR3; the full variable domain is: EPEVTQTPSHQVTQMGQEVILRCVPISNHLYFYWYRQILGQKVEFLVSFYNNEISEKSEIFDDQFSVERPDGSNFTLKIRSTKLEDSAMYFCASSEQGAGEQYFGPGTRLTVT.